The clone carrying this TCR beta chain occurred a few times. Its cognate antigen is unknown. In TCRdb, the reads were re-called with MiXCR into one record per CDR3 protein. The sample shows hundreds of thousands of distinct CDR3 sequences, about 31% of them seen only once. The sample originates from a study of T cell repertoires in cytomegalovirus infection. Across the whole study: Recently identified HLA-C-restricted and well-studied HLA-B-restricted CMV epitopes were used. It can be stated that public TCR beta signatures indicated CMV infection as well as a matching HLA type. Whole-study findings and limits: Predominance within the ex vivo response was attributable to HLA-C-restricted CMV-specific TCR beta clonotypes.

The CDR3 covers 16 residues. CDR1 SGHTA and CDR2 FQGNSA come from the germline V gene. Trimming pared 6 bases from V and 0 bases from J, leaving 12 bases between. The sequence was obtained from a human donor in good health (CMV status not recorded). Some clones in this sample may be carry-over from other donors' samples. The sample here was cultured CD8+ T cells from PBMCs, taken from culture after CMV antigen stimulation. The gene calls are TRBV7-2 and TRBJ1-6; D is undetermined. The CDR3 DNA sequence: TGTGCCAGCAGAACCGGACCCAGCTCCTATAATTCACCCCTCCACTTT. Protein product: CASRTGPSSYNSPLHF.